This T cell receptor beta chain originates from a study of T cell responses to AZD1222 COVID-19 vaccine. General study results and limits: Repertoires were sampled only after the peak T cell response.

With regard to this clone: Its antigen is still unknown.

Measured with immunoSEQ multiplex PCR; TCRdb has only the in-frame clones, and not every one. The sample includes under 150,000 clones, under 95% of them seen just once. The V segment lost 3 bases and the J segment 4 bases; nucleotides outside the gene matches: 6. The CDR3 extends over 14 amino acids. CDR1 and CDR2 (germline): SGHDT, YYEEEE. This TCR came from an adult in good health. V usage is TRBV5-6 and J usage is TRBJ1-1, with 7 bases fitting TRBD1. The sequences come from peripheral blood, collected on day 0 of MenACWY control vaccination. The CDR3 nucleotides are TGTGCCAGCAGCTCGAAACAGGGGATCACTGAAGCTTTCTTT. Translated, it gives CASSSKQGITEAFF.